Sequencing of this T cell receptor (beta chain) was carried out in a study of CD8 T cells in ankylosing spondylitis. TCRdb ran MiXCR on the 5' RACE reads and lists one entry per CDR3 protein. The sample has 150,000 to 200,000 distinct CDR3 sequences, 11% seen once. This CDR3 contains 12 residues. Germline V gene sequence: CDR1 DFQATT, CDR2 SNEGSKA (reference sequence). Trimming took 5 bases from V and 9 from J, leaving 16 bases between them. The sequencing sample was made of blood, either unsorted or a sorted T cell fraction (not recorded which). This rearrangement joins TRBV20-1 to TRBJ1-2; D unresolved. The sequence came from a male donor with ankylosing spondylitis or in good health (not recorded which). In nucleotides, the CDR3 is TGCAGTGCTCCCTATAATTGGGATAGCTACACCTTC. Its protein product is CSAPYNWDSYTF.